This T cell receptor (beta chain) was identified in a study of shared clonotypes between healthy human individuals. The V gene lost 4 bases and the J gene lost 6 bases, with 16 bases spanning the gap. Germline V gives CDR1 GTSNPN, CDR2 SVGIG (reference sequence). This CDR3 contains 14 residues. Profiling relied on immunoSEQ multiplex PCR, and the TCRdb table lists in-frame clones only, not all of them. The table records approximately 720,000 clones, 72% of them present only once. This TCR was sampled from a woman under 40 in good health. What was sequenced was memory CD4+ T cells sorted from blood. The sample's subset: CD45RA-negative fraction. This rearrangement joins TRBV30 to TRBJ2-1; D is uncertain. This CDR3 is CAWNDKQNSNEQFF. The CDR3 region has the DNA TGTGCCTGGAATGATAAACAGAATAGCAATGAGCAGTTCTTC.